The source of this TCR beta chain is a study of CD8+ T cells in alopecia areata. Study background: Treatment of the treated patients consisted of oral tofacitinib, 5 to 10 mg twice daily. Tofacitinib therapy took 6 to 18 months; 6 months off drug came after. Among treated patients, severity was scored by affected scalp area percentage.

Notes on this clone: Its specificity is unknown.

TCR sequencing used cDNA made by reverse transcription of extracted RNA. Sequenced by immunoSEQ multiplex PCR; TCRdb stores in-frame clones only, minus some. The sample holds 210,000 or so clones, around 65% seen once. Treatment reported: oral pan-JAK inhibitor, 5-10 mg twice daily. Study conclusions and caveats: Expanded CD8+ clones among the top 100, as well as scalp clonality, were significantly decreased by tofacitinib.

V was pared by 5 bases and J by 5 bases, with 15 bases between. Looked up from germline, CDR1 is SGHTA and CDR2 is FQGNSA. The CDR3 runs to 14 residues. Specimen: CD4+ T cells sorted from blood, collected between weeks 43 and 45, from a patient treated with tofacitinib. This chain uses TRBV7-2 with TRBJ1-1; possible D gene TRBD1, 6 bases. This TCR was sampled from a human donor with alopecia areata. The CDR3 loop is CASSPRGSYTEAFF. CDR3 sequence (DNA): TGTGCCAGCAGCCCCAGGGGTTCATATACTGAAGCTTTCTTT.